The 11 T cell receptor beta chains in this list originate from one sample, sequenced in a study of T cells after posttransplantation cyclophosphamide. Treatment was busulfan-fludarabine conditioning, a marrow graft, and cyclophosphamide on days +3 and +4. TCRdb's copy holds only in-frame clones and misses some; the assay was immunoSEQ multiplex PCR. The data hold fewer than 45,000 clones, with about three quarters observed a single time. This sample comprised CD4+ T cells sorted from blood, obtained 1,700 to 2,000 days after a stem cell transplant with posttransplant cyclophosphamide. The receptors derive from a female patient between 40 and 50 years old who received an allogeneic stem cell transplant from a related donor, was CMV-positive, and had no GVHD. Some T cells may be provided by the graft donor.

By share of the sample, this clone is large. The chain carries TRBV25-1 and TRBJ1-2; 8 positions match TRBD1. This CDR3 comprises 13 residues. Germline CDR1 MGHDK, CDR2 SYGVNS. The V segment lost 6 bases and the J segment 4 bases; nucleotides outside the gene matches: 4. The DNA of the CDR3 is TGTGCCAGCAGCAGGGGGCTGGGCTATGGCTACACCTTC. Protein sequence: CASSRGLGYGYTF.

The chain is built from TRBV7-3 and TRBJ1-2; possibly TRBD1 for D (5 bases). CDR1 SGHTA and CDR2 FQGTGA come from the germline V gene. Trimming removed 2 bases from V and 10 bases from J, with 17 bases in between. CDR3 length: 14 amino acids. CDR3 sequence (DNA): TGTGCCAGCAGCTTACCCGACAGCCGCAATTTCTACACCTTC. Translation gives CASSLPDSRNFYTF.

J is TRBJ2-1 and V is TRBV27; TRBD2 agrees at 13 bases. The germline V gene has CDR1 MNHEY and CDR2 SMNVEV (reference sequence). The CDR3 is 18 residues long. After removal of 2 bases from V and 6 bases from J, the junction contained 10 bases not matched to a gene. The CDR3 DNA reads TGTGCCAGCAGTTTACTCGCAGGACTAGCGGGGGTAATCAATGAGCAGTTCTTC. It yields the protein CASSLLAGLAGVINEQFF.

J is TRBJ2-7 and V is TRBV29-1, with TRBD1 as a possible D gene (7 bases). V was cut by 3 bases and J by 4 bases, with 10 bases left in between. Per the germline V gene, CDR1 is SQVTM and CDR2 is ANQGSEA. The CDR3 is made up of 12 amino acids. The CDR3 loop reads CSVESGGYEQYF. As DNA, the CDR3 is TGCAGCGTTGAGTCAGGGGGGTACGAGCAGTACTTC.

The rearrangement joins TRBV19 to TRBJ1-2; TRBD1 matches at 9 bases. The junction had 8 bases not matched to a gene; V was cut back by 4 bases and J by 8 bases. The germline V gene encodes CDR1 LNHDA and CDR2 SQIVND (reference sequence). The CDR3 consists of 14 residues. CDR3 nucleotide sequence: TGTGCCAGTAGTACCACCGGGACAGGGATAGGCTACACCTTC. Translated, it gives CASSTTGTGIGYTF.

CDR3 sequence (DNA): TGTGCCAGCAGTGAGGCTCCTCCGTTTGCTTTCTTT. It encodes CASSEAPPFAFF. The chain has TRBV2 and TRBJ1-1, with D unresolved. Between the trimmed V and J ends, which lost 3 bases and 11 bases, there was a span of 13 bases. CDR1 SNHLY and CDR2 FYNNEI come from the germline V gene. There are 12 residues in the CDR3.

This chain links TRBV19 with TRBJ2-3; tentative D call: TRBD2 (6 bases). Germline CDR1 is LNHDA and CDR2 is SQIVND (reference sequence). The CDR3 covers 15 residues. V shed 7 bases and J shed 2 bases, with 16 bases lying between them. CDR3 sequence reads: CASKPLAWDTDTQYF. In nucleotides, the CDR3 is TGTGCCAGTAAGCCACTAGCTTGGGACACAGATACGCAGTATTTT.

The CDR3 sequence is CASSPTGGAGAFF. The CDR3 nucleotides read TGCGCCAGCAGCCCTACAGGGGGCGCGGGAGCTTTCTTT. The chain couples TRBV4-3 to TRBJ1-1; 9 nucleotides line up with TRBD1. The germline V gene encodes CDR1 LGHNA and CDR2 YSLEER. The V gene end was trimmed by 4 bases and the J gene end by 10 bases; junction bases not matched to a gene: 7. CDR3 length: 13 amino acids.

The sample holds a few counts of this clone. This chain uses TRBV6-1 with TRBJ1-2; possibly TRBD1 for D (5 bases). Trimming removed 5 bases from V and 4 bases from J, with 17 bases in between. CDR3 size: 15 residues. In germline, CDR1 is MNHNS, CDR2 SASEGT. The chain's CDR3 is CASSQFWRDGYGYTF. As DNA, the CDR3 is TGTGCCAGCAGTCAATTCTGGCGGGACGGCTATGGCTACACCTTC.

Comments on this clone: At one end, the junction sequence differs from germline, possibly due to a read error. This chain uses TRBV4-1 with TRBJ2-1; D unresolved. The CDR3 is 12 amino acids. CDR1 is MGHRA, CDR2 YSYEKL, per germline. CDR3 amino acids: CASSPNVREQFF. The CDR3 coding sequence is TGCGCCAGTAGCCCGAATGTTCGGGAGCAGTTCTTC.

The gene calls are TRBV14 and TRBJ2-4, with D possibly matching TRBD1 (5 bases). The CDR3 spans 15 residues. Germline CDR1 and CDR2: SGHDN and FVKESK. Between the trimmed V and J ends, which lost 4 bases and 0 bases, there was a span of 10 bases. The CDR3 DNA reads TGTGCCAGCAGCCGGGTTGGGGCAGCCAAAAACATTCAGTACTTC. This gives the protein CASSRVGAAKNIQYF.